This T cell receptor beta chain was recorded in a study of CD8 T cells in Susac syndrome. It was with random hexamers that about 0.45 to 1 ug RNA was reverse transcribed. The immunoSEQ assay covered 54 Vbeta and 13 Jbeta segments for CDR3. One entry per CDR3 protein results from TCRdb running MiXCR on the immunoSEQ multiplex PCR reads. The table lists about 200,000 distinct CDR3 sequences, 92% of them singletons. The patients serving as multiple sclerosis controls were treatment-naive. They had stable or active relapsing-remitting disease and fulfilled revised McDonald criteria. The CD8+ and CD4+ T cells were negatively isolated, with the TEMRA cells enriched by FACS. CDR1 and CDR2 (germline): KGHDR, SFDVKD. Trimming at V came to 3 bases and at J to 6 bases, leaving 7 bases not matched to a gene. This CDR3 has 15 residues.

The specimen was CD8+ T cells from PBMCs. The clonotype comes from a human donor with multiple sclerosis. The chain carries TRBV24-1 and TRBJ2-7; 10 bases are a match to TRBD1. The CDR3, as DNA: TGTGCCACCAGTGATCCCGCCGGGACAGGGGCCGAGCAGTACTTC. Translated, it gives CATSDPAGTGAEQYF.